This T cell receptor beta chain was documented in a study of blood T cell repertoires in COVID-19. For the study at large: Acute and convalescent COVID-19 samples came from the United States, Italy and Spain.

Sequencing was performed with immunoSEQ multiplex PCR; in TCRdb, only in-frame clones are kept and a portion is missing. The table has a few hundred thousand clones, 84% seen once. The CDR3 length is 12 residues. CDR1 SNHLY and CDR2 FYNNEI come from the germline V gene. V was pared by 7 bases and J by 7 bases, with 13 bases between. The receptor comes from a woman aged 80 or over with COVID-19, enrolled during active disease. Specimen: peripheral blood. The V gene is TRBV2, the J gene TRBJ2-5; the D gene is possibly TRBD2 (5 bases). The CDR3 loop reads CASTLAPGTQYF. CDR3 nucleotides: TGTGCCAGCACCCTAGCACCCGGGACCCAGTACTTC.